The T cell receptor beta chain described here comes from a study of shared clonotypes between healthy human individuals. The overall study: Donors, aged 18 to 49, were a couple of women and a few men. There were three CD4 naive, three CD4 memory, two CD8 naive and one CD8 memory plates per donor.

Produced via immunoSEQ multiplex PCR; TCRdb's table is partial and in-frame only. Seen here are over a million clones, around 95% observed once, and the top ten hold roughly 1.1%. Losses at the gene ends were 8 bases for V and 9 bases for J; bases not matched to a gene: 15. Germline CDR1 MGHDK, CDR2 SYGVNS. The CDR3 loop spans 15 amino acids. The CD4+ fraction was divided into a CD45RA+ naive subset and a CD45RA-negative memory subset. The chain links TRBV25-1 to TRBJ2-2, with TRBD1 matching over 7 bases. This receptor was taken from a man in his thirties or forties in good health. The source material was naive CD4+ T cells sorted from blood. Stated subset: CD45RA+ positively selected. The CDR3 spells CASSETGALSWELFF. The DNA for the CDR3 is TGTGCCAGCTCAGAAACAGGGGCCCTTAGCTGGGAGCTGTTTTTT.